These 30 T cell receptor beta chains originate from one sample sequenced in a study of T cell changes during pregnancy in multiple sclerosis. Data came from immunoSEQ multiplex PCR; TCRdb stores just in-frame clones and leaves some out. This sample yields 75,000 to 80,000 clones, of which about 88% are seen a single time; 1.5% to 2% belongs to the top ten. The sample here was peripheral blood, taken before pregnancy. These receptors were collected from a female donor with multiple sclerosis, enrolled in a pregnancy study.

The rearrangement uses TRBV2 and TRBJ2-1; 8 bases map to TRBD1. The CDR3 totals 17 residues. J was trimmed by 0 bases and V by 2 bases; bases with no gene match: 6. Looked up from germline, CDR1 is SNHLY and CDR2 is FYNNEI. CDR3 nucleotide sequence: TGTGCCAGCAGTGAACAGGGGGCCCAGAGCTCCTACAATGAGCAGTTCTTC. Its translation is CASSEQGAQSSYNEQFF.

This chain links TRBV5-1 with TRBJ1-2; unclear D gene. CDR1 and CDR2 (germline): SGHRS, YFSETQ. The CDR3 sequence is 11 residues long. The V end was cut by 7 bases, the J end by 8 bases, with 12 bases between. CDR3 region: CASRGERGYTF. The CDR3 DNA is TGCGCCAGCCGCGGAGAGCGGGGCTACACCTTC.

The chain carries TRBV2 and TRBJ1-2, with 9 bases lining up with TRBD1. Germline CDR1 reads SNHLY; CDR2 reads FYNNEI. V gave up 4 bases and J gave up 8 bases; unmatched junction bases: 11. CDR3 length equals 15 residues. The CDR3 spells CASSGGTGSAWGYTF. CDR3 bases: TGTGCCAGCAGTGGAGGGACAGGGTCGGCATGGGGCTACACCTTC.

CDR3 sequence: CASSYSRGSEQFF. The DNA for the CDR3 is TGTGCCAGCAGTTACTCGCGGGGGAGCGAGCAGTTCTTC. The rearrangement uses TRBV6-6 and TRBJ2-1; TRBD2 aligns across 7 bases. The trim removed 0 bases at V and 10 bases at J, leaving 3 bases unmatched. CDR3 length: 13 amino acids. CDR1 and CDR2 from the germline V gene are MNHNY and SVGAGI (reference sequence).

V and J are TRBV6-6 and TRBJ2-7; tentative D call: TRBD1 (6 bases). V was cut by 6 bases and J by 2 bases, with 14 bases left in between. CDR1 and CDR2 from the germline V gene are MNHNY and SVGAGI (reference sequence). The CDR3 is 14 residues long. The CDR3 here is CASSHRERTYEQYF. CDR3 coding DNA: TGTGCCAGCAGCCACAGGGAAAGGACCTACGAGCAGTACTTC.

In DNA, the CDR3 is TGTGCCAGCAGCTTAGGCTACGGGGGGAATGAGCAGTTCTTC. Translation gives CASSLGYGGNEQFF. V and J are TRBV7-9 and TRBJ2-1, with TRBD2 matching 7 bases. Trimming at V came to 1 base and at J to 7 bases, leaving 4 bases not matched to a gene. Germline loops: CDR1 SEHNR, CDR2 FQNEAQ (reference sequence). CDR3 length: 14 residues.

The CDR3 protein is CASSMGLAGISYNEQFF. The CDR3 DNA is TGTGCCAGCAGCATGGGACTAGCGGGAATCTCCTACAATGAGCAGTTCTTC. The V call is TRBV7-6, the J call TRBJ2-1; 13 bases match TRBD2. V was clipped by 5 bases and J by 0 bases; unmatched bases: 4. The CDR3 has 17 amino acids. CDR1 and CDR2 from the germline V gene are SGHVS and FNYEAQ.

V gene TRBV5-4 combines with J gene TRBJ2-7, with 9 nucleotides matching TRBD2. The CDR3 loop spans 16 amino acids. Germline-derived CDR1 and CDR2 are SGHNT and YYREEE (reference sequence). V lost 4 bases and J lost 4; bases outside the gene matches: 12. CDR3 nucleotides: TGTGCCAGCAGCCGGGCGGCGGGGGGGCACCCGTACGAGCAGTACTTC. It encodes CASSRAAGGHPYEQYF.

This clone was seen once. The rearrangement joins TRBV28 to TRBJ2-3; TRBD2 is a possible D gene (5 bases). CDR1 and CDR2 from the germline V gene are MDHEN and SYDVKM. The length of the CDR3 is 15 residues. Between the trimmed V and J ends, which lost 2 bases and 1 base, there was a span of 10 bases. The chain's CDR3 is CASSLMRVGTDTQYF. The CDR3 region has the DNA TGTGCCAGCAGTTTAATGCGGGTGGGCACAGATACGCAGTATTTT.

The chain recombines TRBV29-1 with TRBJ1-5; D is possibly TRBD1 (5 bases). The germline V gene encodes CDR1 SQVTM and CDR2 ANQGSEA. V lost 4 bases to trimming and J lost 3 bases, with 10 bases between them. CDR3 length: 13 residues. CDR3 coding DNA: TGCAGCGTTGCCGGGGGTTACAATCAGCCCCAGCATTTT. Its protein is CSVAGGYNQPQHF.

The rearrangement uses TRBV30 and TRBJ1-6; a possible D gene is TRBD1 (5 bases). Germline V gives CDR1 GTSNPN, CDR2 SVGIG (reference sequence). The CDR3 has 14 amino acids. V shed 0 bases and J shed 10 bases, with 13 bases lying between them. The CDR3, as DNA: TGTGCCTGGAGTGTTGGAGGGTGGGACTCACCCCTCCACTTT. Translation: CAWSVGGWDSPLHF.

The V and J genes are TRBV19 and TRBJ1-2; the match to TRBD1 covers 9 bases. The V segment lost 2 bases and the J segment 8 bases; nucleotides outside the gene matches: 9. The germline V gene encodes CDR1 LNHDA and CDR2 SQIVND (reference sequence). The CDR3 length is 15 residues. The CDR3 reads CASSIYRDRVRGYTF. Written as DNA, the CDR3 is TGTGCCAGTAGTATATATAGGGACAGGGTGAGAGGCTACACCTTC. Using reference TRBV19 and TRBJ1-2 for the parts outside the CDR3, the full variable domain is DGGITQSPKYLFRKEGQNVTLSCEQNLNHDAMYWYRQDPGQGLRLIYYSQIVNDFQKGDIAEGYSVSREKKESFPLTVTSAQKNPTAFYLCASSIYRDRVRGYTFGSGTRLTVV.

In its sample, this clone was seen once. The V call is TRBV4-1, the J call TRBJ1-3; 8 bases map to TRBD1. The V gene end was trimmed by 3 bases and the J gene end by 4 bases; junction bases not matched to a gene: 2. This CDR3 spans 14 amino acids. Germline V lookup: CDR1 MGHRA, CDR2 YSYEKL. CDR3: CASSQGTGGNTIYF. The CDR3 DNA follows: TGCGCCAGCAGCCAGGGGACAGGCGGAAACACCATATATTTT.

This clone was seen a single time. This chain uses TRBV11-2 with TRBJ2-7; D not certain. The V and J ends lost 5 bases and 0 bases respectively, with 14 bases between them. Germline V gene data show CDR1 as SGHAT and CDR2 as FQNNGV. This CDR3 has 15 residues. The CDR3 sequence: CASSLWFTGSYEQYF. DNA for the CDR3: TGTGCCAGCAGCCTGTGGTTTACGGGCTCCTACGAGCAGTACTTC.

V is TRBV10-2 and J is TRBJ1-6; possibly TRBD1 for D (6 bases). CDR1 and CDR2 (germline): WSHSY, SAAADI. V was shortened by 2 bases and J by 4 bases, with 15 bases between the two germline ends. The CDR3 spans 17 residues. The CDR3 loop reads CASSERWAGEYNSPLHF. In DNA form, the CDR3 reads TGCGCCAGCAGTGAGCGTTGGGCAGGGGAATATAATTCACCCCTCCACTTT.

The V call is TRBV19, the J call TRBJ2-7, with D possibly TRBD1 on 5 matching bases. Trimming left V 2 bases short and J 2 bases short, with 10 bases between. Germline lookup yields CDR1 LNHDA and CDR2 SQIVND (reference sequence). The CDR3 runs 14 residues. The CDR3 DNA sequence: TGTGCCAGTAGTATATCGACAGTTACCTACGAGCAGTACTTC. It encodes CASSISTVTYEQYF.

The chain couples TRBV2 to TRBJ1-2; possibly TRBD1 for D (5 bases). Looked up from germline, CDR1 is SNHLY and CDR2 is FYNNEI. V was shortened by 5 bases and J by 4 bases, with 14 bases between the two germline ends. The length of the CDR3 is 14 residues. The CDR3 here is CASSPDPGFYGYTF. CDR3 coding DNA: TGTGCCAGCAGTCCTGACCCAGGGTTCTATGGCTACACCTTC. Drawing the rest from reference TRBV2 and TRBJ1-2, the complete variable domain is EPEVTQTPSHQVTQMGQEVILRCVPISNHLYFYWYRQILGQKVEFLVSFYNNEISEKSEIFDDQFSVERPDGSNFTLKIRSTKLEDSAMYFCASSPDPGFYGYTFGSGTRLTVV.

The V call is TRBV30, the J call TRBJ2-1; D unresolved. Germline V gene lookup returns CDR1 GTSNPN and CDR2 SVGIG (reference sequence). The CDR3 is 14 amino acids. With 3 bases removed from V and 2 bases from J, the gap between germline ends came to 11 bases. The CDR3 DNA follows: TGTGCCTGGAGCGGCCCCCTAGCCTACAATGAGCAGTTCTTC. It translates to CAWSGPLAYNEQFF. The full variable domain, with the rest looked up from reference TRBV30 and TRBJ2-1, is SQTIHQWPATLVQPVGSPLSLECTVEGTSNPNLYWYRQAAGRGLQLLFYSVGIGQISSEVPQNLSASRPQDRQFILSSKKLLLSDSGFYLCAWSGPLAYNEQFFGPGTRLTVL.

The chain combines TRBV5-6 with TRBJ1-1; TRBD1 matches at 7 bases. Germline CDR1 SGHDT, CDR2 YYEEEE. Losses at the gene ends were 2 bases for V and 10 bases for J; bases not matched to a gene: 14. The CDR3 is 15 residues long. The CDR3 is CASSFVEGAGSGAFF. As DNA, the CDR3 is TGTGCCAGCAGCTTCGTAGAGGGGGCAGGGAGTGGAGCTTTCTTT.

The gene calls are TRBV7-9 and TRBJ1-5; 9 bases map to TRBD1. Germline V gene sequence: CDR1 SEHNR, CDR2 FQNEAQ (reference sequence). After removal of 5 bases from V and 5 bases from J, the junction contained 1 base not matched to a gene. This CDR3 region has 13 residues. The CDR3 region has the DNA TGTGCCAGCAGCAGACAGGGGGATCAGCCCCAGCATTTT. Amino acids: CASSRQGDQPQHF.

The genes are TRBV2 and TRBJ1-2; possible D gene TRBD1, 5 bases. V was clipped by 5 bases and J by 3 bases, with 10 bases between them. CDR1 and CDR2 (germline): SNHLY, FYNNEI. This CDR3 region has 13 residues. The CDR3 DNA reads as TGTGCCAGCAGTCGACAGCCCCACTATGGCTACACCTTC. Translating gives CASSRQPHYGYTF. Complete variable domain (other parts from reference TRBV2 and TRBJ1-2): EPEVTQTPSHQVTQMGQEVILRCVPISNHLYFYWYRQILGQKVEFLVSFYNNEISEKSEIFDDQFSVERPDGSNFTLKIRSTKLEDSAMYFCASSRQPHYGYTFGSGTRLTVV.

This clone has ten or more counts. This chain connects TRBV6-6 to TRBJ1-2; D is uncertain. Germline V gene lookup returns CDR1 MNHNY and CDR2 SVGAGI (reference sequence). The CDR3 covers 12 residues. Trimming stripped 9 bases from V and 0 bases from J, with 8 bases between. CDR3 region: CASETPNYGYTF. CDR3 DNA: TGTGCCAGTGAGACACCTAACTATGGCTACACCTTC.

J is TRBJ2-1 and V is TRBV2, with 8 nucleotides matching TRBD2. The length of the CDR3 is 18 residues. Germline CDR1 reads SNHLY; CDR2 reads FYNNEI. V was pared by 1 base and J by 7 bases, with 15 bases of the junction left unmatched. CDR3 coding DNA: TGTGCCAGCAGTGAAGAGGGTAGCGGGGCCGCCATTCTGAATGAGCAGTTCTTC. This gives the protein CASSEEGSGAAILNEQFF.

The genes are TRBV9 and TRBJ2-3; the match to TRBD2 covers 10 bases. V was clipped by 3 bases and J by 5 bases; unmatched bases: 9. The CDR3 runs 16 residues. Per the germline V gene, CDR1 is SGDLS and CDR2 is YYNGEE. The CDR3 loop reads CASSERSGGAQDTQYF. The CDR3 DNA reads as TGTGCCAGCAGCGAGAGAAGCGGGGGGGCCCAAGATACGCAGTATTTT. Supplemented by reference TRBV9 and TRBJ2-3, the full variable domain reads DSGVTQTPKHLITATGQRVTLRCSPRSGDLSVYWYQQSLDQGLQFLIQYYNGEERAKGNILERFSAQQFPDLHSELNLSSLELGDSALYFCASSERSGGAQDTQYFGPGTRLTVL.

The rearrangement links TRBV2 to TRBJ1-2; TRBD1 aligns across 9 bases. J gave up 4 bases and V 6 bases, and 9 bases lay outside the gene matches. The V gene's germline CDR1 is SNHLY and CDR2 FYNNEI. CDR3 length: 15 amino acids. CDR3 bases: TGTGCCAGCAGGGGAACAGGGGGCGAGGGCTATGGCTACACCTTC. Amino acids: CASRGTGGEGYGYTF.

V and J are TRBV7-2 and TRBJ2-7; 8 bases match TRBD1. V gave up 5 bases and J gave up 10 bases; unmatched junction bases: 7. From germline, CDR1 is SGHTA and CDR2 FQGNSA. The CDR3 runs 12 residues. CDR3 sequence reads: CASSARQGLQYF. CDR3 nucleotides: TGTGCCAGCAGCGCCCGACAGGGGTTACAGTACTTC.

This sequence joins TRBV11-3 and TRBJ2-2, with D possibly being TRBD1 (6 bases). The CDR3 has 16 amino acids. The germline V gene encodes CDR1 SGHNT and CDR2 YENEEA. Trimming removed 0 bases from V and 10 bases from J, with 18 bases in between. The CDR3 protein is CASSLDSRQEATELFF. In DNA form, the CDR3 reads TGTGCCAGCAGCTTAGATTCGAGACAGGAGGCTACGGAGCTGTTTTTT.

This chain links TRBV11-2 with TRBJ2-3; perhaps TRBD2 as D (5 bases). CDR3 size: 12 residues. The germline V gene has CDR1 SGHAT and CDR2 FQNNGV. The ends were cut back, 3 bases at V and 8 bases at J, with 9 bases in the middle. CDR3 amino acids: CASSFMAGTQYF. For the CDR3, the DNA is TGTGCCAGCAGCTTTATGGCGGGTACGCAGTATTTT.

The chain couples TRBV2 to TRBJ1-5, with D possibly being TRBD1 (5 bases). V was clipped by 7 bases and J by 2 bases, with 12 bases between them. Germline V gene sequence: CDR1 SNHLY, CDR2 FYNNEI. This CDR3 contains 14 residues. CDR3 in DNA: TGTGCCAGCACCGGGGGGATCGGCAATCAGCCCCAGCATTTT. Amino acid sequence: CASTGGIGNQPQHF.

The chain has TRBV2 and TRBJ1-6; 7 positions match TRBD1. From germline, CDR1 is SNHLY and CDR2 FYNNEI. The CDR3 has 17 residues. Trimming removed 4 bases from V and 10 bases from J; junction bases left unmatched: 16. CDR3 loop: CASSGTGGLPFGSPLHF. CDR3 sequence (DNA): TGTGCCAGCAGTGGGACAGGTGGCTTACCGTTTGGGTCACCCCTCCACTTT.